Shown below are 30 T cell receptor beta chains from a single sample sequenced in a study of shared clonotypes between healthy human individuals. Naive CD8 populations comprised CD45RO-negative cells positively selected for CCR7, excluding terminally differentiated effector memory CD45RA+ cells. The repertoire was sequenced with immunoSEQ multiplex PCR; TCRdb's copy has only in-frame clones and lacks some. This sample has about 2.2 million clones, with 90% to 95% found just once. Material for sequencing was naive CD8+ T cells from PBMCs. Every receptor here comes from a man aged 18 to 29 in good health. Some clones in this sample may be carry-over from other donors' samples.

The CDR3 is CASSTPQHCPRVGEQYF. CDR3 nucleotides: TGCGCCAGCAGTACACCACAACACTGTCCTAGGGTTGGGGAGCAGTACTTC. The chain combines TRBV10-1 with TRBJ2-7, with D unresolved. This CDR3 has 17 residues. Per the germline V gene, CDR1 is WNHNN and CDR2 is SYGVQD (reference sequence). V lost 5 bases, J lost 7 bases, and 27 bases lay in between.

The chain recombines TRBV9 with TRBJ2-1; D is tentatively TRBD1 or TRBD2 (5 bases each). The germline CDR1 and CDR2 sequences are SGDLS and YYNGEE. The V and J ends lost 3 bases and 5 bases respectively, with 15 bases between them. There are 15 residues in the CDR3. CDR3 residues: CASSGQKGTDNEQFF. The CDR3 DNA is TGTGCCAGCAGCGGACAGAAGGGGACCGACAATGAGCAGTTCTTC.

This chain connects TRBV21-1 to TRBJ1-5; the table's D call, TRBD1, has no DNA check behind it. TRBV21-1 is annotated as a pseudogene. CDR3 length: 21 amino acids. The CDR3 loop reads CASSKAGTHLRLSYSNQPQHF. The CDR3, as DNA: TGTGCCAGCAGCAAAGCCGGGACACACTTACGCCTTAGTTATAGCAATCAGCCCCAGCATTTT.

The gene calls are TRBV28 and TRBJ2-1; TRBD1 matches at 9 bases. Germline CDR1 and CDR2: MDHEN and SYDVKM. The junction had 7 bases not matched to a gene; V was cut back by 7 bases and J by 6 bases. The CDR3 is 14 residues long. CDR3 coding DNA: TGTGCCAGCACCCTGACAGGGGGTCCCAATGAGCAGTTCTTC. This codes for CASTLTGGPNEQFF.

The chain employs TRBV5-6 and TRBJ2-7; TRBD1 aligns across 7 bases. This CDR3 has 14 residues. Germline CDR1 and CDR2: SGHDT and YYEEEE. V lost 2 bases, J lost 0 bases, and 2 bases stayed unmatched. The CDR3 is CASSFWDSSYEQYF. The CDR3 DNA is TGTGCCAGCAGCTTTTGGGACAGCTCCTACGAGCAGTACTTC.

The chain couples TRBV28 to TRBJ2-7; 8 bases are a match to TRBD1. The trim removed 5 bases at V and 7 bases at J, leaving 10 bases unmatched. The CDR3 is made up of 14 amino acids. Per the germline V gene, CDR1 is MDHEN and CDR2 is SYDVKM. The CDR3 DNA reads TGTGCCAGCAGTCTCCCCGGGACAGGCGGGGAGCAGTACTTC. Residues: CASSLPGTGGEQYF.

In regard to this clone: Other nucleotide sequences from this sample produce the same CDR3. This chain's CDR3 is CASSLGQGAIYEQYF. The CDR3 nucleotides are TGTGCCAGCAGCTTAGGACAGGGGGCGATCTACGAGCAGTACTTC. This chain links TRBV11-2 with TRBJ2-7; 10 nucleotides agree with TRBD1. CDR1 and CDR2 (germline): SGHAT, FQNNGV. V was pared by 1 base and J by 3 bases, with 3 bases of the junction left unmatched. The CDR3 spans 15 residues.

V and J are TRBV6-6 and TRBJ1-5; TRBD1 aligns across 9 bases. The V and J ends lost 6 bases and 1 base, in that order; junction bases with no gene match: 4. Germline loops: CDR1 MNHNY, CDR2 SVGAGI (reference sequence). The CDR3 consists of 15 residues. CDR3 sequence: CASSSGTGSNQPQHF. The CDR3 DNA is TGTGCCAGCAGCTCCGGGACAGGGAGCAATCAGCCCCAGCATTTT.

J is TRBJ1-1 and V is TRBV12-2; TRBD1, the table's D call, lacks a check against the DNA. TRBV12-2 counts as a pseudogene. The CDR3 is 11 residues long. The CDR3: CASRFSTEAFF. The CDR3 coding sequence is TGTGCAAGTCGCTTCAGTACTGAAGCTTTCTTT.

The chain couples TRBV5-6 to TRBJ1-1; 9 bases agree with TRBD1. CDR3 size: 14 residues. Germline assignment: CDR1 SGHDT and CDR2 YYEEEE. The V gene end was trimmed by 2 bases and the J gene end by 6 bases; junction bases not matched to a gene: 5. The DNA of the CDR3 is TGTGCCAGCAGCTTCGGGACAGGGAATCCTGAAGCTTTCTTT. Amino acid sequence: CASSFGTGNPEAFF.

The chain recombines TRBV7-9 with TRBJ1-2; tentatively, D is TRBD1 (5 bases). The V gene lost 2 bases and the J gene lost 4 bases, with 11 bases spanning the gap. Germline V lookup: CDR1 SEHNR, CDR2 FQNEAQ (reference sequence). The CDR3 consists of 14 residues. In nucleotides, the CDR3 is TGTGCCAGCAGCTTATCGGGGGGAACCTATGGCTACACCTTC. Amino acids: CASSLSGGTYGYTF.

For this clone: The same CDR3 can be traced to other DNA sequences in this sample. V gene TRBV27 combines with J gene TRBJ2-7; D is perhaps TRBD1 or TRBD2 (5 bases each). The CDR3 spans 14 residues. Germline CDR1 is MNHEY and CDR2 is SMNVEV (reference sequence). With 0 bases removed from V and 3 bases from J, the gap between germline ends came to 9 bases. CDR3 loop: CASSLSGTGYEQYF. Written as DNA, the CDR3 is TGTGCCAGCAGTTTATCGGGGACGGGCTACGAGCAGTACTTC.

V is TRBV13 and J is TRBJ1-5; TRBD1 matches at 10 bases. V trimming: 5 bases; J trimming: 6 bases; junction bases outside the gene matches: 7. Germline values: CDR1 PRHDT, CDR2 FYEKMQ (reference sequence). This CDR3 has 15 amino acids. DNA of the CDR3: TGTGCCAGCAGCGTACGACAGGGGGCGCGTCAGCCCCAGCATTTT. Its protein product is CASSVRQGARQPQHF.

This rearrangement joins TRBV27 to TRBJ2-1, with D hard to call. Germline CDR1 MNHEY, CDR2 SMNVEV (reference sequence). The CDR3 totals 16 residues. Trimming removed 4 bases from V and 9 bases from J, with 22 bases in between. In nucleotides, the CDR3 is TGTGCCAGCAGTTCCACTACTTCCCATGTTAATGGTGAGCAGTTCTTC. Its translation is CASSSTTSHVNGEQFF.

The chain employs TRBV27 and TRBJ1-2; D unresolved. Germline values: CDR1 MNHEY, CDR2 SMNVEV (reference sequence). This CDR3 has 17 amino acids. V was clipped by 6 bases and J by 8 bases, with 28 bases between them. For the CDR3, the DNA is TGTGCCAGCAGAGTCAGCCCTCGGGGAGGCCCCGAGGAGGGCTACACCTTC. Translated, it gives CASRVSPRGGPEEGYTF.

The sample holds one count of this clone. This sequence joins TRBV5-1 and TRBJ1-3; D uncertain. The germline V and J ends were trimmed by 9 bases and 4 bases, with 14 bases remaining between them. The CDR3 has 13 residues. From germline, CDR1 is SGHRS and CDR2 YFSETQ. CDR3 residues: CATASPWGNTIYF. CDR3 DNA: TGCGCCACCGCTAGTCCGTGGGGAAACACCATATATTTT.

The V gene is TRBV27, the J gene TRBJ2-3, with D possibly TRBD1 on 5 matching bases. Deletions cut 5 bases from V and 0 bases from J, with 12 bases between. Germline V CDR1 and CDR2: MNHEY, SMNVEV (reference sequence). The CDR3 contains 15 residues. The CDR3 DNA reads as TGTGCCAGCAGTCCCTGGGGCCAGAGCACAGATACGCAGTATTTT. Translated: CASSPWGQSTDTQYF.

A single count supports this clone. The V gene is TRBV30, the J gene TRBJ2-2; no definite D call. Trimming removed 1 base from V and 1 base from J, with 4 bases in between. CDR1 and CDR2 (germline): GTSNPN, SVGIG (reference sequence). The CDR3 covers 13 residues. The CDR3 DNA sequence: TGTGCCTGGAGTGCGGTGAACACCGGGGAGCTGTTTTTT. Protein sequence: CAWSAVNTGELFF.

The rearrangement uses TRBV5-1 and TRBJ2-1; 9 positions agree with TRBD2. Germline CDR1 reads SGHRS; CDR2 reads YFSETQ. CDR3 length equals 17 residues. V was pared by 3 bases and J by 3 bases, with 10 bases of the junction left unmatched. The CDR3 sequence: CASSSDPSGEDYNEQFF. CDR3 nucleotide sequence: TGCGCCAGCAGCTCGGACCCTAGCGGGGAGGACTACAATGAGCAGTTCTTC.

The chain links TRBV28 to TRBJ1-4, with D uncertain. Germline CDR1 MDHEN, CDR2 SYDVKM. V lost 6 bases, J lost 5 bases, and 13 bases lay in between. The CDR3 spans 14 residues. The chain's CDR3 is CASRGWGSNEKLFF. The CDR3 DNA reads TGTGCCAGCAGGGGATGGGGAAGCAATGAAAAACTGTTTTTT. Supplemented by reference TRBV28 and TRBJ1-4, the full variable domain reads DVKVTQSSRYLVKRTGEKVFLECVQDMDHENMFWYRQDPGLGLRLIYFSYDVKMKEKGDIPEGYSVSREKKERFSLILESASTNQTSMYLCASRGWGSNEKLFFGSGTQLSVL.

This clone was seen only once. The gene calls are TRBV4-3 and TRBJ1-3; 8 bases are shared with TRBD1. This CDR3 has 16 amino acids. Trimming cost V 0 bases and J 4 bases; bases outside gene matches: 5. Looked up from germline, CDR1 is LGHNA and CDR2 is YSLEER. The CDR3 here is CASSQEGRTGGNTIYF. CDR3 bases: TGCGCCAGCAGCCAAGAGGGCAGGACAGGGGGAAACACCATATATTTT.

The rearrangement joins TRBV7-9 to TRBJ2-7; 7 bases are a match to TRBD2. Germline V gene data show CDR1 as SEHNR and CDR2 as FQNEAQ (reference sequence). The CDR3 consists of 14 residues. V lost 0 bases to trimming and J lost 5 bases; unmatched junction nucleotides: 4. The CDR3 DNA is TGTGCCAGCAGCTTAGCGGGAGGGCAGGACGAGCAGTACTTC. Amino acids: CASSLAGGQDEQYF.

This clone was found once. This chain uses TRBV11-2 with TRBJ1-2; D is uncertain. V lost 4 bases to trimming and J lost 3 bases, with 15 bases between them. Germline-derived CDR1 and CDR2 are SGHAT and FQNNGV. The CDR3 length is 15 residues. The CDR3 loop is CASSSRRGPDYGYTF. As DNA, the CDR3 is TGTGCCAGCAGCTCCCGCCGAGGGCCGGACTATGGCTACACCTTC.

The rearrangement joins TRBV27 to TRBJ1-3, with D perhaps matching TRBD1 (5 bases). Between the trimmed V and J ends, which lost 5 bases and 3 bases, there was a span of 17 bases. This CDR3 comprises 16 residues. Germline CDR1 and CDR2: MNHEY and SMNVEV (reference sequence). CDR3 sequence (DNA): TGTGCCAGCAGTCCGTCTCAGGGAGACAATGGAAACACCATATATTTT. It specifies CASSPSQGDNGNTIYF.

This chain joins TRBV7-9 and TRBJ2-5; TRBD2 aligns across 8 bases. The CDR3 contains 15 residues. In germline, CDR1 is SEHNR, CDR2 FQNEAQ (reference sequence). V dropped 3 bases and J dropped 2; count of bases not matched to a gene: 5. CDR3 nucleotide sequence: TGTGCCAGCAGCTTTAGCGGGGCCCGACAAGAGACCCAGTACTTC. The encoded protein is CASSFSGARQETQYF.

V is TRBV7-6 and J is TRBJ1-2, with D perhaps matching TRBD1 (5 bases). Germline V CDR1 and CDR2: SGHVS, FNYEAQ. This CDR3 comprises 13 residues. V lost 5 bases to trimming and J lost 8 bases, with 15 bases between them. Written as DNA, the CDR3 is TGTGCCAGCAGCCCGGGGCTGAGAAAGGGCTACACCTTC. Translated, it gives CASSPGLRKGYTF.

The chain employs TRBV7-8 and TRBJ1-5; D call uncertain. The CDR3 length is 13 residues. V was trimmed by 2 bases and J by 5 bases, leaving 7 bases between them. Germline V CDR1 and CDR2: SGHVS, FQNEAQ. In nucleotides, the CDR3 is TGTGCCAGCAGCTTATCTGCGGATCAGCCCCAGCATTTT. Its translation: CASSLSADQPQHF.

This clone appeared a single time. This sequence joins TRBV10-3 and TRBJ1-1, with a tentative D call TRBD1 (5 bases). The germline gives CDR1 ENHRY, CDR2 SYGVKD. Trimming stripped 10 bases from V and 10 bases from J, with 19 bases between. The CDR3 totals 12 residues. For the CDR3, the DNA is TGTGCCACCCTCGGGGAGGGACGTGCAGCTTTCTTT. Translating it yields CATLGEGRAAFF.

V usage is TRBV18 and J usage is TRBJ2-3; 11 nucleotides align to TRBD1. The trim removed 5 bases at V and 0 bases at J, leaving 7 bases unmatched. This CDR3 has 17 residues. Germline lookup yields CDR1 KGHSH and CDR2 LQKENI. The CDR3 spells CASSWRDRGKSTDTQYF. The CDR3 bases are TGTGCCAGCTCATGGCGGGACAGGGGGAAGAGCACAGATACGCAGTATTTT.

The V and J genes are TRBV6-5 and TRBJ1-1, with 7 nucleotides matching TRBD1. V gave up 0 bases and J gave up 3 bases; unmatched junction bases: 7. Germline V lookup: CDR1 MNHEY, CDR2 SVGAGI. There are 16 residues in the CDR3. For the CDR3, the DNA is TGTGCCAGCAGTTACTCGATAGGGGGCAGGTACACTGAAGCTTTCTTT. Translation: CASSYSIGGRYTEAFF.